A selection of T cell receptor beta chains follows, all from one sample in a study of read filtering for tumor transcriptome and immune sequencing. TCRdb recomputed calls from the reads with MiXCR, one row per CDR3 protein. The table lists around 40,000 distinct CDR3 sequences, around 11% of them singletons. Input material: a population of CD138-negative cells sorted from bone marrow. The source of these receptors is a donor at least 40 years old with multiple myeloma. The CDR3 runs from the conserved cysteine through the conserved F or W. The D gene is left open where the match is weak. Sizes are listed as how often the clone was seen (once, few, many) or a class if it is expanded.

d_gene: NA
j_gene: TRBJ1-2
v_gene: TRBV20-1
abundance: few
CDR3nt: TGCAGTGCTAGAGATAAGACAGCAGCTAACTATGGCTACACCTTC
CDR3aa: CSARDKTAANYGYTF

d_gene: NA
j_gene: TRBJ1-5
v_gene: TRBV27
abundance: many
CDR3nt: TGTGCCAGCAGTCCTCGGCCCCAGCATTTT
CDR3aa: CASSPRPQHF

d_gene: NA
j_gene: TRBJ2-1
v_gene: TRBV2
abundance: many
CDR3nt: TGTGCCAGCAGAGGATCCTACAATGAGCAGTTCTTC
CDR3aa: CASRGSYNEQFF

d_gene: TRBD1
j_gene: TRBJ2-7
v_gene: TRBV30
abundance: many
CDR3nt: TGTGCCTGGAGGAGAGGGACAGGGCGAGAGCAGTACTTC
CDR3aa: CAWRRGTGREQYF

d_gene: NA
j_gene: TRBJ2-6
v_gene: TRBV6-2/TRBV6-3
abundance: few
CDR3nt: TGTGCCATCCGGAGTGGGTCTGGGGCCAACGTCCTGACTTTC
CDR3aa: CAIRSGSGANVLTF

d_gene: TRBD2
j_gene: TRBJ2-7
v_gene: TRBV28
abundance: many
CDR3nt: TGTGCCAGCAATGAGCGGGGCGGCTCCTACGAGCAGTACTTC
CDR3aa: CASNERGGSYEQYF

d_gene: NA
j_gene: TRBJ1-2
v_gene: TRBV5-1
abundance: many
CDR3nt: TGCGCCAGCAGCTTGGCAGGGACCCTCTATGGCTACACCTTC
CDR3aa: CASSLAGTLYGYTF

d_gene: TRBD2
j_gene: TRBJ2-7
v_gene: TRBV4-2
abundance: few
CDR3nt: TGTGCCAGCAGCCAAGAGCCAGCGGGGTCCTCCTACGAGCAGTACTTC
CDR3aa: CASSQEPAGSSYEQYF

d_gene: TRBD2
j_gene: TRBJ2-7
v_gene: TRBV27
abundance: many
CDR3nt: TGTGCCAGCAGCCCTCTAGCGGGGGTCTCCTACGAGCAGTACTTC
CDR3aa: CASSPLAGVSYEQYF

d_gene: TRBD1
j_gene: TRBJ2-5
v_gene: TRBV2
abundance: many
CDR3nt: TGTGCCAGCAGGAAACCGGGACAGGGGATTGGGGAGACCCAGTACTTC
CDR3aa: CASRKPGQGIGETQYF

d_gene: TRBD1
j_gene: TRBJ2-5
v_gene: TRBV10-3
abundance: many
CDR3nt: TGTGCCATCAGGGCCGGGACAGGGCCCCAAGAGACCCAGTACTTC
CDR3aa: CAIRAGTGPQETQYF

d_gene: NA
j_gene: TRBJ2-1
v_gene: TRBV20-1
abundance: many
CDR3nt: TGCAGTGCTTTGACCGTGAGCTCCTACAATGAGCAGTTCTTC
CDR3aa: CSALTVSSYNEQFF

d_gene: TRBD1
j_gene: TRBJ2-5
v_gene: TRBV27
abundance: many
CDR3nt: TGTGCCAGCAGTTTTACCCCAGGGGGCGGAGAGACCCAGTACTTC
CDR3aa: CASSFTPGGGETQYF

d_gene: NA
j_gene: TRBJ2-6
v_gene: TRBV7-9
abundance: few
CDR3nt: TGTGCCAGCAGCCTCCAGGCTGGGGCCAACGTCCTGACTTTC
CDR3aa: CASSLQAGANVLTF

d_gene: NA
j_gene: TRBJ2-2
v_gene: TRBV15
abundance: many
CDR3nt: TGTGCCACCAGCAGAGACGTGGGTTTGAACACCGGGGAGCTGTTTTTT
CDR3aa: CATSRDVGLNTGELFF